Below, one T cell receptor (beta chain) is given with its context. The data belong to a study of blood T cell repertoires in COVID-19. Germline lookup yields CDR1 MNHEY and CDR2 SMNVEV (reference sequence). The CDR3 sequence is 17 residues long. V lost 7 bases, J lost 2 bases, and 9 bases stayed unmatched. Method: immunoSEQ multiplex PCR; TCRdb's copy keeps in-frame clones and lacks some. The table includes approximately 340,000 clones, around 83% detected once. Sequenced sample: peripheral blood. The chain uses TRBV27 and TRBJ2-6; 9 bases map to TRBD1. This receptor was taken from a man aged 25 to 40 with active or convalescent COVID-19. CDR3 nucleotide sequence: TGTGCCAGCACCAGTCCCGGGACAGGGACTGGGGCCAACGTCCTGACTTTC. It translates to CASTSPGTGTGANVLTF.